Described below is a single T cell receptor beta chain sequence and its context. The donor population consisted of healthy HIV-negative adults with no recent acute infections or vaccinations. The CDR3 runs 16 residues. Germline CDR1 reads LGHNA; CDR2 reads YNFKEQ. With 2 bases removed from V and 8 bases from J, the gap between germline ends came to 18 bases. The assay was immunoSEQ multiplex PCR, and TCRdb's table has in-frame clones only and misses some. The sample yields around 1,100,000 clones, about 80% seen once. This sample stems from a study of shared clonotypes between healthy human individuals.

V gene TRBV4-2 combines with J gene TRBJ1-4, with D hard to call. The clonotype was recovered from a man aged 18 to 30 in good health. Some clones in this sample may be carry-over from other donors' samples. Sequenced: memory CD4+ T cells from PBMCs. The subset here: CD45RA-negative fraction. The CDR3 DNA is TGTGCCAGCAGCCAACACCCCGGGTCTCCTGTGGAAAAACTGTTTTTT. As protein: CASSQHPGSPVEKLFF.